A single T cell receptor beta chain is shown here with its context. TCRdb keeps only in-frame clones here, not all; method: immunoSEQ multiplex PCR. The sample contains some 160,000 clones, more than 75% of which appear only once. The CDR3 runs to 14 residues. Looked up from germline, CDR1 is GTSNPN and CDR2 is SVGIG (reference sequence). V gave up 4 bases and J gave up 6 bases; unmatched junction bases: 6. This entry belongs to a study of blood T cell repertoires in COVID-19. At the level of the study: Samples representing acute and convalescent COVID-19 were sourced from the United States, Italy and Spain.

The specimen was peripheral blood. The receptor comes from a woman in her seventies with COVID-19, enrolled during active disease. The chain uses TRBV30 and TRBJ1-5; 10 bases are a match to TRBD1. CDR3 sequence (DNA): TGTGCCTGGAAGCCGGACAGGGGGAGTCAGCCCCAGCATTTT. It translates to CAWKPDRGSQPQHF.